Listed here are 8 T cell receptor beta chains from one sample, sequenced in a study of tumor-infiltrating lymphocytes in primary liver carcinoma. Extraction of RNA together with DNA used about 17-34 mg of unsorted bulk tissue. From approximately 0.5 ug of total RNA, TCR beta-specific cDNA was reverse-transcribed using a constant-region primer. ARM-PCR, slightly modified, supplied the TCR beta libraries through three nested multiplex PCR rounds. TRBV1-TRBV30 forward primers and a C-beta reverse primer were used in the first two PCR rounds, which each ran for ten to eleven cycles. TCRdb redid the calling of the multiplex PCR reads with MiXCR, one entry per CDR3 protein. The sample contains approximately 110,000 distinct CDR3 sequences, under 65% of which appear only once. The sequencing input was liver tumor tissue from sampling region 3. Subset given: tumor region T3, left-lateral pole. These receptors were obtained from a woman in her sixties or seventies with primary liver carcinoma and hepatitis B virus infection.

With respect to this clonotype: A much larger clone differs from this one at a single base, so this may be a read error. V and J are TRBV10-2 and TRBJ2-1; D possibly corresponds to TRBD1 (6 bases). CDR3 size: 13 residues. The germline CDR1 and CDR2 sequences are WSHSY and SAAADI. Trimming left V 8 bases short and J 6 bases short, with 14 bases between. CDR3 nucleotides: TGCGCCAGCGAGCGCTCAGGGGCCAATGAGCAGTTCTTC. Protein sequence: CASERSGANEQFF.

Regarding this clonotype: The junction departs from germline at one end; a sequencing error may be responsible. The chain recombines TRBV6-1 with TRBJ2-7; tentatively, D is TRBD1 (6 bases). Germline CDR1 is MNHNS and CDR2 is SASEGT. The CDR3 spans 12 residues. The CDR3, as DNA: TGTGCCCGCGGACAGCACTCCTACGAGCAGCACTTC. This encodes CARGQHSYEQHF.

This clonotype is labeled medium-sized. This chain connects TRBV11-2 to TRBJ2-7; D is possibly TRBD2 (5 bases). Germline assignment: CDR1 SGHAT and CDR2 FQNNGV. This CDR3 contains 13 residues. V was pared by 3 bases and J by 3 bases, with 9 bases between. The DNA for the CDR3 is TGTGCCAGCAGCTTCGGTCGGGGCTACGAGCAGTACTTC. Protein sequence: CASSFGRGYEQYF.

As regards this clonotype: A read error may explain this, as a much larger clone is one base away. The V gene is TRBV12-3 or TRBV12-4, the J gene TRBJ2-1, with TRBD2 matching over 8 bases. The CDR3 totals 15 residues. The CDR3, as DNA: TGTGCCAGCAGTTTACCGGGCGGGAGGCGTAATGAGCAGTCCTTC. Protein product: CASSLPGGRRNEQSF.

The J gene is TRBJ1-1, the V gene TRBV19, with TRBD1 as a possible D gene (5 bases). The CDR3 consists of 14 residues. Germline-derived CDR1 and CDR2 are LNHDA and SQIVND (reference sequence). Trimming took off 7 bases at V and 0 bases at J, with 12 bases between the two ends. Here the CDR3 DNA reads TGTGCCAGTAACCACCAGGGTATGAACACTGAAGCTTTCTTT. The encoded protein is CASNHQGMNTEAFF.

This clonotype was observed many times. The V gene is TRBV6-6, the J gene TRBJ1-1; 7 nucleotides match TRBD1. This CDR3 has 12 residues. The V and J ends lost 5 bases and 11 bases, in that order; junction bases with no gene match: 8. CDR1 is MNHNY and CDR2 is SVGAGI in the germline V gene (reference sequence). The CDR3 coding sequence is TGTGCCAGCAGTGGAACGGGACAGCTGGCTTTCTTT. Amino acids: CASSGTGQLAFF.

This chain uses TRBV5-1 with TRBJ2-1; D could derive from TRBD1 or TRBD2 (5 bases each). The germline CDR1 and CDR2 sequences are SGHRS and YFSETQ. This CDR3 spans 15 amino acids. Trimming shortened V by 6 bases and J by 6 bases, and 19 bases separated the two germline ends. The CDR3: CASTPRDPRPNEQFF. As DNA, the CDR3 is TGCGCCAGCACCCCTCGGGACCCGCGCCCCAATGAGCAGTTCTTC.

As regards this clonotype: One end of the junction varies from germline; a read error may be responsible. In DNA, the CDR3 is TGCAGCGTTGAAGGGGGGACAGGGGAGCTAGAGATCCAGTACTTC. It codes for CSVEGGTGELEIQYF. The rearrangement joins TRBV29-1 to TRBJ2-5; 10 nucleotides agree with TRBD1. Germline loops: CDR1 SQVTM, CDR2 ANQGSEA. The CDR3 contains 15 residues. Looking up the rest from reference TRBV29-1 and TRBJ2-5 gives the full variable domain: SAVISQKPSRDICQRGTSLTIQCQVDSQVTMMFWYRQQPGQSLTLIATANQGSEATYESGFVIDKFPISRPNLTFSTLTVSNMSPEDSSIYLCSVEGGTGELEIQYFGPGTRLLVL.